These 15 T cell receptor beta chains were all obtained from the same sample, sequenced in a study of blood T cell repertoires in COVID-19. Measured with immunoSEQ multiplex PCR; TCRdb has only the in-frame clones, and not every one. The sample holds 90,000 to 100,000 clones, around 80% seen once. The material sequenced was peripheral blood. The source is a man between 65 and 80 years old with acute or convalescent COVID-19.

The chain employs TRBV7-6 and TRBJ1-4; 10 bases are shared with TRBD1. Germline CDR1 and CDR2: SGHVS and FNYEAQ. This CDR3 is built from 14 residues. The V gene end was trimmed by 5 bases and the J gene end by 5 bases; junction bases not matched to a gene: 2. This CDR3 reads CASSRGQGNEKLFF. In DNA form, the CDR3 reads TGTGCCAGCAGCAGGGGACAGGGGAATGAAAAACTGTTTTTT.

The V and J genes are TRBV24-1 and TRBJ1-5, with 7 nucleotides matching TRBD1. Germline trimming cut 4 bases from V and 5 bases from J; bases unmatched to any gene: 7. Per the germline V gene, CDR1 is KGHDR and CDR2 is SFDVKD. The CDR3 spans 15 residues. CDR3 region: CATSDPRTGDQPQHF. DNA of the CDR3: TGTGCCACCAGTGACCCCAGAACAGGGGATCAGCCCCAGCATTTT.

The chain links TRBV5-6 to TRBJ2-7; D gene unclear. The germline CDR1 and CDR2 sequences are SGHDT and YYEEEE. CDR3 length: 14 residues. The V and J ends lost 4 bases and 6 bases respectively, with 17 bases between them. In DNA form, the CDR3 reads TGTGCCAGCAGCCTCCGCCCTCAGAGAGGCGAGCAGTACTTC. It codes for CASSLRPQRGEQYF.

V gene TRBV6-1 combines with J gene TRBJ1-2, with 7 bases matching TRBD1. Trimming removed 0 bases from V and 4 bases from J; junction bases left unmatched: 11. CDR3 length: 17 residues. Germline V gives CDR1 MNHNS, CDR2 SASEGT. CDR3 sequence (DNA): TGTGCCAGCAGTGAAGCCTATATATACAGGGGTGGCTATGGCTACACCTTC. This codes for CASSEAYIYRGGYGYTF.

The J gene is TRBJ1-1, the V gene TRBV30; no firm D call. CDR3 length: 13 amino acids. Trimming left V 2 bases short and J 1 base short, with 8 bases between. Germline CDR1 reads GTSNPN; CDR2 reads SVGIG (reference sequence). The CDR3 nucleotides are TGTGCCTGGAGTCAACAGAAGAACACTGAAGCTTTCTTT. Residues: CAWSQQKNTEAFF.

The CDR3 is CAISQQGQGRGNTEAFF. In DNA form, the CDR3 reads TGTGCCATCAGTCAGCAAGGACAGGGGAGAGGGAACACTGAAGCTTTCTTT. The chain uses TRBV10-3 and TRBJ1-1; 9 nucleotides line up with TRBD1. CDR3 length: 17 amino acids. With 5 bases clipped from V and 1 base from J, the junction kept 11 bases outside the gene matches. Germline lookup yields CDR1 ENHRY and CDR2 SYGVKD.

The chain couples TRBV6-5 to TRBJ2-1; D unresolved. The length of the CDR3 is 13 residues. V was trimmed by 10 bases and J by 5 bases, leaving 15 bases between them. Germline V gene lookup returns CDR1 MNHEY and CDR2 SVGAGI. CDR3 nucleotide sequence: TGTGCCATCAGGAGCCCCTTCAACAATGAGCAGTTCTTC. Translated, it gives CAIRSPFNNEQFF.

The J gene is TRBJ1-1, the V gene TRBV30; 8 nucleotides agree with TRBD1. J lost 4 bases, V lost 1 base, and 8 bases had no gene match. The CDR3 totals 15 residues. In germline, CDR1 is GTSNPN, CDR2 SVGIG (reference sequence). The CDR3 region is CAWSELRGLGTEAFF. The DNA of the CDR3 is TGTGCCTGGAGTGAGCTCAGGGGGCTTGGCACTGAAGCTTTCTTT.

J is TRBJ1-5 and V is TRBV5-8, with D hard to call. The length of the CDR3 is 14 residues. V lost 2 bases and J 4 bases, leaving 10 bases between the germline ends. Germline assignment: CDR1 SGHTS and CDR2 YDEGEE. The CDR3 DNA is TGTGCCAGCAGCTTTTTGTACGGGAATCAGCCCCAGCATTTT. Protein product: CASSFLYGNQPQHF.

The chain has TRBV10-2 and TRBJ2-3; 11 bases agree with TRBD2. The germline V gene encodes CDR1 WSHSY and CDR2 SAAADI. The CDR3 totals 16 residues. The V and J ends lost 6 bases and 5 bases, in that order; junction bases with no gene match: 10. CDR3 sequence reads: CASRATSGIRRDTQYF. For the CDR3, the DNA is TGCGCCAGCAGGGCGACTAGCGGGATACGGAGAGATACGCAGTATTTT.

This clone was picked up one time. This chain connects TRBV12-3 or TRBV12-4 to TRBJ1-2, with D perhaps matching TRBD1 (5 bases). This CDR3 has 13 residues. V gave up 3 bases and J gave up 6 bases, with 11 bases separating them. CDR3 coding DNA: TGTGCCAGCAGTTTCCTAGGGGCGGATGGCTACACCTTC. Its protein product is CASSFLGADGYTF.

This rearrangement joins TRBV7-9 to TRBJ1-5, with 7 bases matching TRBD1. There are 12 residues in the CDR3. CDR1 and CDR2 (germline): SEHNR, FQNEAQ (reference sequence). Germline trimming cut 5 bases from V and 10 bases from J; bases unmatched to any gene: 5. The CDR3 loop is CASSGDRAPQHF. DNA for the CDR3: TGTGCCAGCAGCGGAGACAGGGCCCCCCAGCATTTT.

The V call is TRBV14, the J call TRBJ2-5, with D possibly TRBD1 on 6 matching bases. The CDR3 contains 14 residues. Per the germline V gene, CDR1 is SGHDN and CDR2 is FVKESK. With 4 bases removed from V and 4 bases from J, the gap between germline ends came to 13 bases. The CDR3 reads CASSLTGRPETQYF. In nucleotides, the CDR3 is TGTGCCAGCAGCCTTACAGGGCGCCCAGAGACCCAGTACTTC.

J is TRBJ2-3 and V is TRBV7-9; D is undetermined. There are 14 residues in the CDR3. Per the germline V gene, CDR1 is SEHNR and CDR2 is FQNEAQ (reference sequence). V was pared by 2 bases and J by 4 bases, with 10 bases between. The CDR3: CASSLFQAADTQYF. The CDR3 DNA sequence: TGTGCCAGCAGCTTATTCCAGGCCGCAGATACGCAGTATTTT.

V usage is TRBV10-1 and J usage is TRBJ1-5; D gene ambiguous. The length of the CDR3 is 14 residues. Germline CDR1 WNHNN, CDR2 SYGVQD (reference sequence). Trimming stripped 11 bases from V and 10 bases from J, with 24 bases between. Written as DNA, the CDR3 is TGCGCCTTCTCCCCTCCGGAGTCTTATCGTCCCCAGCATTTT. Its protein is CAFSPPESYRPQHF.